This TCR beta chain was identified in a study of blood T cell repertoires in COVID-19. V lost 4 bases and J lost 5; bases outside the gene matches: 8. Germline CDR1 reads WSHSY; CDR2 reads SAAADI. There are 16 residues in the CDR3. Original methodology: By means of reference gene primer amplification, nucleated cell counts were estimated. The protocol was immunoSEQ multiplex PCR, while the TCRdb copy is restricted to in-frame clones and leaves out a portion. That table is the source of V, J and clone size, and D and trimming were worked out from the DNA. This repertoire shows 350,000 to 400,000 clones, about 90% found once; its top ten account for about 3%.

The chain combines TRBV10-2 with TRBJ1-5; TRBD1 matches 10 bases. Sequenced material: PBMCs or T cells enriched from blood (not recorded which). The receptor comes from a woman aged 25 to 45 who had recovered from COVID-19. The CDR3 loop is CASSGTGGRNDQPQHF. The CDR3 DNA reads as TGCGCCAGCAGTGGGACAGGGGGGCGGAACGATCAGCCCCAGCATTTT.